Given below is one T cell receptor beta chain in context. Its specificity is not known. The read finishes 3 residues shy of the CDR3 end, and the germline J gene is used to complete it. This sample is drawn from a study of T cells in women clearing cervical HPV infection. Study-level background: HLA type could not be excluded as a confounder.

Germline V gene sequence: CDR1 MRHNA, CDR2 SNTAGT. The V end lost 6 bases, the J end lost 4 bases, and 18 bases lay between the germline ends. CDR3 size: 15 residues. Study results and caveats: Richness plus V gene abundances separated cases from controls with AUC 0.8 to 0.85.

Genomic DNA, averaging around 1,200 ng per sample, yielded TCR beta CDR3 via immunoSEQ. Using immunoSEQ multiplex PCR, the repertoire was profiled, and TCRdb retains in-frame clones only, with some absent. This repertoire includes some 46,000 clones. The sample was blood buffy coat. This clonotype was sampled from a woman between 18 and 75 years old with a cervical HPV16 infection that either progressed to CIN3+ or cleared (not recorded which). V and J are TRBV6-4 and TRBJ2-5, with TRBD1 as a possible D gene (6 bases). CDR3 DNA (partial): TGTGCCAGCAGCCCACAACAGGGTCCGGTAGAGACC. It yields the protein CASSPQQGPVET. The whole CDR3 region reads CASSPQQGPVETQYF.